This T cell receptor beta chain stems from a study of blood T cells in healthy people across ages. The study, taken as a whole, reports: TCR beta diversity correlated strongly with naive T cell percentage. TCR beta diversity per million T cells fell roughly linearly with age.

The second PCR ran about 6 to 11 cycles with a sample-barcoded 5' primer and J-beta primers. TCRdb redid the calling of the 5' RACE reads with MiXCR, one entry per CDR3 protein. The data hold over 1.5 million distinct CDR3 sequences, with roughly 49% observed a single time. The CDR3 has 15 residues. V was trimmed by 4 bases and J by 0 bases, leaving 11 bases between them. CDR1 is SGHRS, CDR2 YFSETQ, per germline. Every donor gave ten milliliters of peripheral blood. Researchers isolated at least 7 million PBMCs per sample. Note on this clonotype: Its antigen is not known.

The source of this sequence is a woman aged 40 to 55 in good health. Sequencing was done on a sample of blood. This chain uses TRBV5-1 with TRBJ2-1; weak D call: TRBD2 (5 bases). The CDR3 nucleotides are TGCGCCAGCAGCCCAGCGGAATACTCCTACAATGAGCAGTTCTTC. It is translated as CASSPAEYSYNEQFF.